This T cell receptor beta chain appears in the sequencing data of a study of CD8 T cells in ankylosing spondylitis (dated by TCRdb to the late 2010s). Study-level background: The study set out to find disease-linked TCR variants by profiling T cell receptor beta repertoires in ankylosing spondylitis patients and healthy donors. The whole study cohort included over a hundred healthy donors and 20 to 25 ankylosing spondylitis patients. Peripheral blood was sampled, and synovial fluid was additionally collected from ankylosing spondylitis patients. Here is what the overall study found, with its caveats: A TCR beta motif of fewer than 10 highly homologous amino acid variants appeared characteristic of blood from ankylosing spondylitis patients. Some motif variants were previously reported in synovial fluid and blood of reactive arthritis patients, suggesting common disease-initiation mechanisms. The disease-linked clones showed a CD8+ phenotype and occurred at relatively low frequencies in peripheral blood. Significant enrichment of the disease-linked clones was reported in matched synovial fluid samples from ankylosing spondylitis patients.

The CDR3 holds 16 amino acids from the cysteine to the phenylalanine. The only DNA kept is the CDR3, 48 bases in frame from the first base. CDR1 and CDR2 were assigned from the germline V gene as SGHRS and YFSETQ. V is trimmed back by 4 bases and J by 6 bases, and the junction contains 14 bases that no gene match accounts for. The sequencing machine was an Illumina HiSeq 2500. Quantitative 5'-RACE with molecular barcodes was used to prepare TCR beta libraries. The study's own analysis went as follows. A new computational method, built on a probabilistic model of VDJ rearrangement, was used to identify disease-linked TCR variants. In TCRdb, the public reads were trimmed at Q25 with fastp and aligned with MiXCR, with productive beta chains retained. CDR3 protein sequences are deduplicated, and each keeps its most common genes and DNA. The V and J calls were determined by TCRdb, not by the authors. This sample gives around 390,000 distinct CDR3 sequences in total; 20% to 25% of them show up just once. The ten largest clones add up to about 16% of the sample.

Only a few counts were recorded for this clonotype. There is no known antigen for this receptor. The record has no base qualities; no much larger clone is one base away. Sequencing was done on a sample of blood, either unsorted or a sorted T cell fraction (not recorded which). The rearrangement joined TRBV5-1 to TRBJ1-1, with 8 middle bases fitting TRBD1. The receptor comes from a male donor with ankylosing spondylitis. The nucleotide sequence is TGCGCCAGCAGCATACACGGACAGGGTAGTTCCCCTGAAGCTTTCTTT. Translated, this gives CASSIHGQGSSPEAFF.